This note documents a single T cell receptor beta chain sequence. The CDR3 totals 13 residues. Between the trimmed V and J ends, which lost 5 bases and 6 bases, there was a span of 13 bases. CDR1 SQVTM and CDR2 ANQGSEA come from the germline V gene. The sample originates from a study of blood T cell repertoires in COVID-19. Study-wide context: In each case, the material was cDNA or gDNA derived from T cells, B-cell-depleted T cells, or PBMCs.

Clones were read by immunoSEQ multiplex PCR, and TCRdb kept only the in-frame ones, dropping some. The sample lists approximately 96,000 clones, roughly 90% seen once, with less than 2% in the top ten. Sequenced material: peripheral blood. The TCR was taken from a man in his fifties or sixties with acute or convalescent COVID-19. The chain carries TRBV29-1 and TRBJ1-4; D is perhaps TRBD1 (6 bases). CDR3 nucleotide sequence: TGCAGCGTTAACAGGGAAGGTGATGAAAAACTGTTTTTT. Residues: CSVNREGDEKLFF. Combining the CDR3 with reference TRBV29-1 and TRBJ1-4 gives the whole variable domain SAVISQKPSRDICQRGTSLTIQCQVDSQVTMMFWYRQQPGQSLTLIATANQGSEATYESGFVIDKFPISRPNLTFSTLTVSNMSPEDSSIYLCSVNREGDEKLFFGSGTQLSVL.